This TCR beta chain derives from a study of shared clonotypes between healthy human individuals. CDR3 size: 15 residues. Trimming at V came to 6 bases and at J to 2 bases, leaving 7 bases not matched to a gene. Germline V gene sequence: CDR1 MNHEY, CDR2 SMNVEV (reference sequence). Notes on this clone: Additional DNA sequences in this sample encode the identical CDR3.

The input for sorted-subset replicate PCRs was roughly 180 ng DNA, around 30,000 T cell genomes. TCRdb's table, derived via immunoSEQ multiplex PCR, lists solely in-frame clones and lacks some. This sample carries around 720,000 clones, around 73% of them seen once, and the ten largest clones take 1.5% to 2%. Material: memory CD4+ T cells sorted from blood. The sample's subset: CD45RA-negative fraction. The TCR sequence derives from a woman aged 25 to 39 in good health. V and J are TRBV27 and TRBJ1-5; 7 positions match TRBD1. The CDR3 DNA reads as TGTGCCAGCAGAAGAGGGGGCCGTGGCAATCAGCCCCAGCATTTT. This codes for CASRRGGRGNQPQHF.